The 22 T cell receptor beta chains reported below all come from one sample, sequenced in a study of T cell responses to AZD1222 COVID-19 vaccine. The table came from immunoSEQ multiplex PCR; TCRdb's copy has only in-frame clones and leaves some out. The data contain 95,000 to 100,000 clones, around 87% of them seen just once; the ten biggest clones take up 10%. The sample here was peripheral blood, taken 28 days after the second AZD1222 dose. The source is an adult who received the AZD1222 COVID-19 vaccine.

V is TRBV4-1 and J is TRBJ2-1, with D perhaps matching TRBD2 (5 bases). Between the trimmed V and J ends, which lost 1 base and 2 bases, there was a span of 9 bases. The length of the CDR3 is 15 residues. The germline gives CDR1 MGHRA, CDR2 YSYEKL. The DNA of the CDR3 is TGCGCCAGCAGCCAAGTGTCCGGGGCCTACAATGAGCAGTTCTTC. Amino acid sequence: CASSQVSGAYNEQFF.

V is TRBV28 and J is TRBJ1-1, with 7 positions matching TRBD1. Germline V gene lookup returns CDR1 MDHEN and CDR2 SYDVKM. The V gene end was trimmed by 3 bases and the J gene end by 5 bases; junction bases not matched to a gene: 6. The CDR3 has 14 residues. The CDR3 DNA reads as TGTGCCAGCAGTTTCAGGGGGGGCTCGACTGAAGCTTTCTTT. Residues: CASSFRGGSTEAFF. Looking up the rest from reference TRBV28 and TRBJ1-1 gives the full variable domain: DVKVTQSSRYLVKRTGEKVFLECVQDMDHENMFWYRQDPGLGLRLIYFSYDVKMKEKGDIPEGYSVSREKKERFSLILESASTNQTSMYLCASSFRGGSTEAFFGQGTRLTVV.

This rearrangement joins TRBV19 to TRBJ1-1, with TRBD1 identical over 9 bases. The CDR3 length is 15 residues. Germline CDR1 reads LNHDA; CDR2 reads SQIVND (reference sequence). V trimming: 2 bases; J trimming: 1 base; junction bases outside the gene matches: 2. CDR3 DNA: TGTGCCAGTAGTATAACAGGGGGCCGGAACACTGAAGCTTTCTTT. Translated, it gives CASSITGGRNTEAFF.

V is TRBV24-1 and J is TRBJ2-1, with D hard to call. Germline CDR1 and CDR2: KGHDR and SFDVKD. CDR3 length: 14 residues. V was pared by 5 bases and J by 7 bases, with 14 bases between. CDR3 loop: CATSVNGPSNEQFF. The CDR3 bases are TGTGCCACCAGTGTTAACGGGCCTAGTAATGAGCAGTTCTTC.

The V gene is TRBV30, the J gene TRBJ2-1; unclear D gene. Germline V CDR1 and CDR2: GTSNPN, SVGIG (reference sequence). The CDR3 length is 14 residues. V shed 0 bases and J shed 0 bases, with 6 bases lying between them. CDR3 amino acids: CAWSVLSSYNEQFF. The CDR3, as DNA: TGTGCCTGGAGTGTACTGAGCTCCTACAATGAGCAGTTCTTC.

The rearrangement uses TRBV9 and TRBJ2-7; D is possibly TRBD1 (8 bases). From germline, CDR1 is SGDLS and CDR2 YYNGEE. The CDR3 is 15 residues long. V shed 0 bases and J shed 3 bases, with 13 bases lying between them. This CDR3 reads CASSVGTGRDYEQYF. CDR3 sequence (DNA): TGTGCCAGCAGCGTAGGGACAGGGAGGGACTACGAGCAGTACTTC.

This chain joins TRBV30 and TRBJ2-7; 11 bases fit TRBD1. Germline CDR1 is GTSNPN and CDR2 is SVGIG (reference sequence). The CDR3 length is 13 residues. J gave up 6 bases and V 7 bases, and 8 bases lay outside the gene matches. CDR3 coding DNA: TGTGCCTCTCTACTGGGGACAGGGGGCGAGCAGTACTTC. This translates into CASLLGTGGEQYF.

The gene calls are TRBV6-2 or TRBV6-3 and TRBJ2-5, with D tentatively TRBD2 (6 bases). This CDR3 comprises 14 residues. Germline lookup yields CDR1 MNHEY and CDR2 SVGEGT. Trimming cost V 5 bases and J 2 bases, with 12 bases left between them. The CDR3 is CASSRDWEQETQYF. CDR3 bases: TGTGCCAGCAGTAGGGACTGGGAACAAGAGACCCAGTACTTC.

V and J are TRBV18 and TRBJ2-3; perhaps TRBD1 as D (6 bases). CDR3 length: 15 residues. The V gene's germline CDR1 is KGHSH and CDR2 LQKENI. V lost 2 bases, J lost 3 bases, and 12 bases lay in between. The CDR3 bases are TGTGCCAGCTCACCAGGGGGCCAGGCTACAGATACGCAGTATTTT. Its protein product is CASSPGGQATDTQYF.

The chain joins TRBV7-9 to TRBJ2-7; D may be TRBD1 (5 bases). Per germline, CDR1 SEHNR and CDR2 FQNEAQ (reference sequence). V was pared by 0 bases and J by 5 bases, with 5 bases between. This CDR3 has 12 residues. The CDR3 loop reads CASSLAGDEQYF. CDR3 nucleotide sequence: TGTGCCAGCAGCTTAGCAGGGGACGAGCAGTACTTC.

The genes are TRBV2 and TRBJ1-1; D possibly corresponds to TRBD1 (5 bases). In germline, CDR1 is SNHLY, CDR2 FYNNEI. Between the trimmed V and J ends, which lost 5 bases and 1 base, there was a span of 11 bases. The CDR3 has 14 residues. For the CDR3, the DNA is TGTGCCAGCAGTCGACAGCCCGCGAACACTGAAGCTTTCTTT. The encoded protein is CASSRQPANTEAFF.

CDR3 region: CASSGGGANEQFF. As DNA, the CDR3 is TGTGCCAGCAGCGGGGGCGGGGCCAATGAGCAGTTCTTC. V is TRBV9 and J is TRBJ2-1, with a possible D match to TRBD2 (6 bases). This CDR3 has 13 residues. In germline, CDR1 is SGDLS, CDR2 YYNGEE. V gave up 3 bases and J gave up 6 bases, with 10 bases separating them.

The J gene is TRBJ1-4, the V gene TRBV19, with D hard to call. Germline CDR1 is LNHDA and CDR2 is SQIVND (reference sequence). There are 18 residues in the CDR3. The V end was cut by 5 bases, the J end by 0 bases, with 19 bases between. For the CDR3, the DNA is TGTGCCAGTAGTCTCTCGGGCCTCTCGGGAGCAACTAATGAAAAACTGTTTTTT. Encoded protein: CASSLSGLSGATNEKLFF.

The rearrangement uses TRBV7-2 and TRBJ2-2; TRBD2 agrees at 10 bases. CDR3 length: 17 residues. The junction had 7 bases not matched to a gene; V was cut back by 3 bases and J by 3 bases. Germline V lookup: CDR1 SGHTA, CDR2 FQGNSA. The DNA of the CDR3 is TGTGCCAGCAGCTTCCCTAGCGGGAGATCCGACACCGGGGAGCTGTTTTTT. Translating gives CASSFPSGRSDTGELFF.

The chain combines TRBV27 with TRBJ1-6, with TRBD1 identical over 7 bases. The CDR3 is 14 residues long. Germline-derived CDR1 and CDR2 are MNHEY and SMNVEV (reference sequence). With V trimmed by 6 bases and J by 6 bases, 5 bases remained unmatched. Written as DNA, the CDR3 is TGTGCCAGCAGCAAAGACAGGGCTAATTCACCCCTCCACTTT. This encodes CASSKDRANSPLHF.

This chain joins TRBV5-1 and TRBJ1-4; tentatively, D is TRBD1 (5 bases). The CDR3 is 17 amino acids. V was clipped by 4 bases and J by 0 bases, with 16 bases between them. Germline V gene lookup returns CDR1 SGHRS and CDR2 YFSETQ. CDR3 DNA sequence: TGCGCCAGCAGCCTAAGAGGGGCCCCTGCAACTAATGAAAAACTGTTTTTT. The encoded protein is CASSLRGAPATNEKLFF.

This clone was observed once. V gene TRBV11-2 combines with J gene TRBJ2-7; D not certain. Germline-derived CDR1 and CDR2 are SGHAT and FQNNGV. The CDR3 has 15 residues. The V end was cut by 2 bases, the J end by 5 bases, with 16 bases between. For the CDR3, the DNA is TGTGCCAGCAGCTTAATTCTGGCCCTGGGCAACGAGCAGTACTTC. Protein product: CASSLILALGNEQYF.

This clone came up a few times. The V gene is TRBV7-9, the J gene TRBJ1-2; TRBD1 matches at 7 bases. Germline CDR1 and CDR2: SEHNR and FQNEAQ (reference sequence). The CDR3 is 14 amino acids. J gave up 0 bases and V 6 bases, and 4 bases lay outside the gene matches. CDR3 residues: CASSWDSSNYGYTF. The CDR3 nucleotides read TGTGCCAGCAGTTGGGACAGTTCTAACTATGGCTACACCTTC. Supplemented by reference TRBV7-9 and TRBJ1-2, the full variable domain reads DTGVSQNPRHKITKRGQNVTFRCDPISEHNRLYWYRQTLGQGPEFLTYFQNEAQLEKSRLLSDRFSAERPKGSFSTLEIQRTEQGDSAMYLCASSWDSSNYGYTFGSGTRLTVV.

The chain has TRBV6-1 and TRBJ2-1, with no clear D. The V gene's germline CDR1 is MNHNS and CDR2 SASEGT. Trimming shortened V by 3 bases and J by 0 bases, and 12 bases separated the two germline ends. The CDR3 runs 16 residues. The CDR3 loop is CASSEDGHSSYNEQFF. The CDR3 nucleotides read TGTGCCAGCAGTGAGGACGGCCATAGCTCCTACAATGAGCAGTTCTTC.

The V call is TRBV23-1, the J call TRBJ2-7, with D uncertain. TRBV23-1 is reported as an ORF; its role is uncertain. The CDR3 runs to 13 residues. Between the trimmed V and J ends, which lost 11 bases and 1 base, there was a span of 15 bases. CDR3 DNA sequence: TGCGCCCCCCTAAGACCCTGGTCCTACGAGCAGTACTTC. As protein: CAPLRPWSYEQYF.

Only a few counts were recorded for this clone. The chain has TRBV3-1 (or the pseudogene TRBV3-2) and TRBJ2-2; a possible D gene is TRBD2 (6 bases). Trimming removed 0 bases at V and 5 bases at J, with 22 bases between. This CDR3 is built from 19 residues. Germline V lookup: CDR1 LGHDT, CDR2 YNNKEL (reference sequence). The CDR3 bases are TGTGCCAGCAGCCAAGATTTAGTGGAGTGCGGGAATCTGACCGGGGAGCTGTTTTTT. Amino acid sequence: CASSQDLVECGNLTGELFF.

The chain combines TRBV7-9 with TRBJ1-3; D not certain. This CDR3 contains 14 residues. Germline V gene data show CDR1 as SEHNR and CDR2 as FQNEAQ (reference sequence). V was trimmed by 4 bases and J by 8 bases, leaving 15 bases between them. CDR3 sequence: CASSSGPPMDTIYF. CDR3 DNA: TGTGCCAGCAGCTCTGGGCCACCTATGGACACCATATATTTT.